This TCR beta chain was identified during a study of early T cells in non-severe SARS-CoV-2 infection. Background on the study: Sequenced material consisted of bulk RNA (from unsorted whole blood), and chains were unpaired. General observations from the study: Lookups in VDJdb leaned toward anti-spike CD8 responses and missed private and CD4 specificities.

Each single cDNA molecule received a unique molecular identifier. TCRdb passed the 5' RACE reads through MiXCR, listing each CDR3 protein once. The sample shows roughly 26,000 distinct CDR3 sequences, approximately 4.1% of them seen only once. This clonotype came up a few times. The antigen remains unidentified. Germline V gives CDR1 SNHLY, CDR2 FYNNEI. V shed 1 base and J 4 bases; nucleotides not matched to a gene: 5. The CDR3 sequence is 17 residues long. This chain connects TRBV2 to TRBJ1-6; TRBD1 agrees at 9 bases. Sequences were obtained from whole blood. This clonotype originated in an adult who was a healthcare worker with PCR-confirmed SARS-CoV-2 infection or an uninfected control (not recorded which). The CDR3 DNA follows: TGTGCCAGCAGTGAAGAACAGGGGGCGGAATATAATTCACCCCTCCACTTT. Its protein is CASSEEQGAEYNSPLHF.